This entry lists 25 T cell receptor beta chains sequenced from one sample in a study of cytomegalovirus exposure and HLA in healthy donors. It was with 60 Vbeta and 13 Jbeta primers that the PCR ran. Data came from immunoSEQ multiplex PCR; TCRdb stores just in-frame clones and leaves some out. Of 110,000 to 150,000 clones in the sample, around 75% were seen once. Sequencing was performed on PBMCs. The receptors originated from a woman aged 35 to 49 in good health and CMV-seronegative.

The CDR3 DNA reads as TGTGCCAGCAGTAGTACCGGGACACTTTATGGCTACACCTTC. Encoded protein: CASSSTGTLYGYTF. V is TRBV2 and J is TRBJ1-2; maybe TRBD1 (6 bases). V lost 5 bases to trimming and J lost 5 bases, with 15 bases between them. This CDR3 region has 14 residues. Germline CDR1 SNHLY, CDR2 FYNNEI.

The V gene is TRBV7-8, the J gene TRBJ1-2; no definite D call. Germline V CDR1 and CDR2: SGHVS, FQNEAQ. Trimming left V 4 bases short and J 1 base short, with 7 bases between. The CDR3 sequence is 13 residues long. Here the CDR3 reads CASSSGVNYGYTF. CDR3 DNA: TGTGCCAGCAGCTCCGGAGTTAACTATGGCTACACCTTC. Full variable domain (rest looked up from reference TRBV7-8 and TRBJ1-2): GAGVSQSPRYKVAKRGQDVALRCDPISGHVSLFWYQQALGQGPEFLTYFQNEAQLDKSGLPSDRFFAERPEGSVSTLKIQRTQQEDSAVYLCASSSGVNYGYTFGSGTRLTVV.

This clone has only one observation. The gene calls are TRBV4-1 and TRBJ1-2; 7 bases are a match to TRBD1. This CDR3 comprises 15 residues. J was trimmed by 8 bases and V by 1 base; bases with no gene match: 10. From germline, CDR1 is MGHRA and CDR2 YSYEKL. Here the CDR3 reads CASSQVGTDPNGYTF. DNA of the CDR3: TGCGCCAGCAGCCAAGTTGGGACAGACCCGAACGGCTACACCTTC.

The V gene is TRBV7-7, the J gene TRBJ2-1, with TRBD2 identical over 13 bases. The germline V gene encodes CDR1 SSHAT and CDR2 FNYEAQ (reference sequence). CDR3 length equals 15 residues. V shed 5 bases, J shed 8 bases, and the junction held 6 bases outside the gene matches. In nucleotides, the CDR3 is TGTGCCAGCAGCCAGGGACTAGCGGGATTCGATGAGCAGTTCTTC. As protein: CASSQGLAGFDEQFF.

V and J are TRBV27 and TRBJ2-7, with 7 bases fitting TRBD1. CDR1 MNHEY and CDR2 SMNVEV come from the germline V gene (reference sequence). J was trimmed by 5 bases and V by 5 bases; bases with no gene match: 12. The CDR3 length is 15 residues. The CDR3 DNA is TGTGCCAGCAGTCTCATCAGGACAGGTATCAACGAGCAGTACTTC. Its translation is CASSLIRTGINEQYF.

The CDR3 protein is CASSAQGAGEQYF. The DNA of the CDR3 is TGTGCCAGCAGCGCACAGGGGGCCGGGGAGCAGTACTTC. J is TRBJ2-7 and V is TRBV2; 9 bases are a match to TRBD1. CDR3 length equals 13 residues. From germline, CDR1 is SNHLY and CDR2 FYNNEI. V trimming: 6 bases; J trimming: 7 bases; junction bases outside the gene matches: 7.

The chain recombines TRBV2 with TRBJ2-3, with a tentative D call TRBD2 (5 bases). Germline CDR1 reads SNHLY; CDR2 reads FYNNEI. CDR3 length: 13 amino acids. Between the trimmed V and J ends, which lost 3 bases and 5 bases, there was a span of 9 bases. The CDR3 loop is CASSDSGVDTQYF. The DNA of the CDR3 is TGTGCCAGCAGTGATTCCGGGGTAGATACGCAGTATTTT.

The gene calls are TRBV5-1 and TRBJ2-7; 8 nucleotides match TRBD2. With 5 bases clipped from V and 7 bases from J, the junction kept 14 bases outside the gene matches. This CDR3 comprises 15 residues. Germline V gene data show CDR1 as SGHRS and CDR2 as YFSETQ. The CDR3 bases are TGCGCCAGCAGGCCTCCGGGGGGGGTTGCGGGGGAGCAGTACTTC. Protein product: CASRPPGGVAGEQYF.

V and J are TRBV19 and TRBJ2-3; 7 bases align to TRBD2. With 5 bases clipped from V and 1 base from J, the junction kept 0 bases outside the gene matches. Germline CDR1 and CDR2: LNHDA and SQIVND (reference sequence). The CDR3 runs to 13 residues. In DNA form, the CDR3 reads TGTGCCAGTAGTCGGGGGGGCACAGATACGCAGTATTTT. This codes for CASSRGGTDTQYF. The full variable domain, with the rest looked up from reference TRBV19 and TRBJ2-3, is DGGITQSPKYLFRKEGQNVTLSCEQNLNHDAMYWYRQDPGQGLRLIYYSQIVNDFQKGDIAEGYSVSREKKESFPLTVTSAQKNPTAFYLCASSRGGTDTQYFGPGTRLTVL.

The gene calls are TRBV5-1 and TRBJ1-2; D ambiguous. From germline, CDR1 is SGHRS and CDR2 YFSETQ. The CDR3 loop spans 13 amino acids. Trimming shortened V by 4 bases and J by 8 bases, and 15 bases separated the two germline ends. This CDR3 reads CASSPDTIVGYTF. The CDR3 DNA sequence: TGCGCCAGCAGCCCAGACACAATCGTGGGCTACACCTTC.

This clone was seen only a few times. The chain combines TRBV5-1 with TRBJ2-5; TRBD2 aligns across 8 bases. In germline, CDR1 is SGHRS, CDR2 YFSETQ. The CDR3 extends over 15 amino acids. Trimming removed 3 bases from V and 3 bases from J; junction bases left unmatched: 7. CDR3: CASSWLAGGKETQYF. CDR3 bases: TGCGCCAGCAGCTGGCTAGCGGGTGGTAAAGAGACCCAGTACTTC. Based on the CDR3 plus reference TRBV5-1 and TRBJ2-5, the full variable domain is KAGVTQTPRYLIKTRGQQVTLSCSPISGHRSVSWYQQTPGQGLQFLFEYFSETQRNKGNFPGRFSGRQFSNSRSEMNVSTLELGDSALYLCASSWLAGGKETQYFGPGTRLLVL.

The rearrangement joins TRBV10-2 to TRBJ1-2; no firm D call. The V end was cut by 3 bases, the J end by 4 bases, with 12 bases between. The CDR3 covers 14 residues. Germline V CDR1 and CDR2: WSHSY, SAAADI. The chain's CDR3 is CASSDQVSSYGYTF. The CDR3 DNA sequence: TGCGCCAGCAGTGATCAGGTTTCCTCCTATGGCTACACCTTC.

The genes are TRBV5-1 and TRBJ2-1, with a tentative D call TRBD1 (5 bases). Between the trimmed V and J ends, which lost 4 bases and 2 bases, there was a span of 13 bases. This CDR3 spans 15 amino acids. Germline V CDR1 and CDR2: SGHRS, YFSETQ. The DNA for the CDR3 is TGCGCCAGCAGCGCGACAGATCAAACCTACAATGAGCAGTTCTTC. Its protein product is CASSATDQTYNEQFF.

This clone was counted between two and nine times. The rearrangement joins TRBV27 to TRBJ1-1; the D is unclear. V was shortened by 3 bases and J by 1 base, with 6 bases between the two germline ends. Germline V gene sequence: CDR1 MNHEY, CDR2 SMNVEV (reference sequence). CDR3 length: 13 amino acids. The CDR3 nucleotides read TGTGCCAGCAGTTTCAAGAGGAACACTGAAGCTTTCTTT. The encoded protein is CASSFKRNTEAFF.

This clone was recorded only once. J is TRBJ2-7 and V is TRBV7-9; possible D gene TRBD2, 5 bases. CDR3 length equals 13 residues. Germline values: CDR1 SEHNR, CDR2 FQNEAQ (reference sequence). Trimming cost V 5 bases and J 0 bases, with 8 bases left between them. CDR3 in DNA: TGTGCCAGCAGCCCCGGGAACTCCTACGAGCAGTACTTC. It yields the protein CASSPGNSYEQYF.

The CDR3 bases are TGTGCCACCAGCACTCCTCCGGGACTAGCGGGACCCTACAATGAGCAGTTCTTC. Protein sequence: CATSTPPGLAGPYNEQFF. The chain links TRBV15 to TRBJ2-1, with 13 bases matching TRBD2. The germline CDR1 and CDR2 sequences are LNHNV and YYDKDF (reference sequence). This CDR3 contains 18 residues. V lost 4 bases, J lost 2 bases, and 8 bases stayed unmatched.

The table lists this clone with a few counts. The V gene is TRBV5-4, the J gene TRBJ2-7; 8 nucleotides line up with TRBD1. Germline V gene sequence: CDR1 SGHNT, CDR2 YYREEE (reference sequence). V gave up 3 bases and J gave up 2 bases; unmatched junction bases: 7. The length of the CDR3 is 15 residues. The CDR3 DNA sequence: TGTGCCAGCAGCTATCCGGGACAGGTGCCCTACGAGCAGTACTTC. It specifies CASSYPGQVPYEQYF.

This chain connects TRBV5-1 to TRBJ1-4; D gene ambiguous. The CDR3 has 14 amino acids. The V gene lost 3 bases and the J gene lost 8 bases, with 14 bases spanning the gap. Germline values: CDR1 SGHRS, CDR2 YFSETQ. In nucleotides, the CDR3 is TGCGCCAGCAGCTCGGACTTCCCCGGGGAAAAACTGTTTTTT. It yields the protein CASSSDFPGEKLFF.

The chain is built from TRBV18 and TRBJ2-7; 10 positions match TRBD1. The CDR3 totals 13 residues. Per germline, CDR1 KGHSH and CDR2 LQKENI. The junction had 5 bases not matched to a gene; V was cut back by 5 bases and J by 7 bases. CDR3 loop: CASSSGTGEEQYF. Here the CDR3 DNA reads TGTGCCAGCTCATCGGGGACAGGGGAGGAGCAGTACTTC.

The chain combines TRBV5-5 with TRBJ2-2; the match to TRBD1 covers 11 bases. V was pared by 4 bases and J by 6 bases, with 8 bases of the junction left unmatched. Per germline, CDR1 SGHKS and CDR2 YYEKEE (reference sequence). CDR3 length: 16 residues. The CDR3 sequence: CASSLAGQGVSGELFF. The CDR3, as DNA: TGTGCCAGCAGCCTCGCGGGACAGGGGGTTTCCGGGGAGCTGTTTTTT.

V is TRBV5-1 and J is TRBJ1-2, with 8 bases that match TRBD1. Germline V gene data show CDR1 as SGHRS and CDR2 as YFSETQ. This CDR3 region has 16 residues. The V segment lost 6 bases and the J segment 1 base; nucleotides outside the gene matches: 11. The CDR3 is CASKTGAGVVNYGYTF. CDR3 sequence (DNA): TGCGCCAGCAAGACAGGGGCGGGTGTGGTTAACTATGGCTACACCTTC. The full variable domain, completed using reference TRBV5-1 and TRBJ1-2, is KAGVTQTPRYLIKTRGQQVTLSCSPISGHRSVSWYQQTPGQGLQFLFEYFSETQRNKGNFPGRFSGRQFSNSRSEMNVSTLELGDSALYLCASKTGAGVVNYGYTFGSGTRLTVV.

The chain links TRBV2 to TRBJ2-1; 13 bases are shared with TRBD2. J lost 8 bases, V lost 2 bases, and 6 bases had no gene match. This CDR3 has 16 residues. Germline lookup yields CDR1 SNHLY and CDR2 FYNNEI. CDR3 bases: TGTGCCAGCAGTGAAACTAGCGGGAGGGCCGGGGATGAGCAGTTCTTC. Its protein product is CASSETSGRAGDEQFF. The full variable domain, its missing parts supplied by reference TRBV2 and TRBJ2-1, is EPEVTQTPSHQVTQMGQEVILRCVPISNHLYFYWYRQILGQKVEFLVSFYNNEISEKSEIFDDQFSVERPDGSNFTLKIRSTKLEDSAMYFCASSETSGRAGDEQFFGPGTRLTVL.

DNA of the CDR3: TGTGCCAGCAGCTTGGGATCAGGGGGCTCAAGGGAGCAGTACTTC. This gives the protein CASSLGSGGSREQYF. The chain recombines TRBV5-4 with TRBJ2-7; 8 bases fit TRBD1. Trimming took 0 bases from V and 7 from J; bases not matched to a gene: 9. The CDR3 is 15 residues long. The germline gives CDR1 SGHNT, CDR2 YYREEE (reference sequence).

The rearrangement links TRBV11-2 to TRBJ2-2; D is uncertain. Germline V gene data show CDR1 as SGHAT and CDR2 as FQNNGV. Trimming removed 6 bases at V and 8 bases at J, with 7 bases between. The CDR3 is 11 residues long. The CDR3 here is CASSKRGELFF. In nucleotides, the CDR3 is TGTGCCAGCAGTAAGAGGGGGGAGCTGTTTTTT.

V and J are TRBV19 and TRBJ2-2; D ambiguous. CDR1 and CDR2 (germline): LNHDA, SQIVND (reference sequence). The V and J ends lost 1 base and 0 bases respectively, with 12 bases between them. The CDR3 spans 17 residues. The CDR3 loop is CASSIAWQNTNTGELFF. CDR3 coding DNA: TGTGCCAGTAGTATAGCGTGGCAGAACACGAACACCGGGGAGCTGTTTTTT.